These T cell receptor beta chains were read from a single sample in a study of shared clonotypes between healthy human individuals. Clones were read by immunoSEQ multiplex PCR, and TCRdb kept only the in-frame ones, dropping some. The sample includes more than 900,000 clones, around 78% of them seen just once. The specimen was memory CD4+ T cells from PBMCs. The receptor set was obtained from a man younger than 35 in good health. Some clones in this sample may be carry-over from other donors' samples. Both conserved end residues are part of each CDR3.

V,J,CDR3
TRBV28,TRBJ1-1,CASSLTGQGSHTEAFF
TRBV7-3,TRBJ2-5,CASSLGFGGQETQYF
TRBV10-3,TRBJ1-4,CATTRGTNEKLFF
TRBV28,TRBJ2-7,CASSSSRGVYEQYF
TRBV25-1,TRBJ2-1,CASSGLIGRVIGEQFF
TRBV5-4,TRBJ2-1,CASSLSTTGEQFF
TRBV28,TRBJ1-2,CASSLYFRGYTF
TRBV12-5,TRBJ1-5,CASAPGTANQPQHF
TRBV5-1,TRBJ1-1,CASSSSLGQLNTEAFF
TRBV29-1,TRBJ1-2,CSGGPLDSEGNTF
TRBV2,TRBJ1-2,CASSWTGLGGYTF
TRBV7-3,TRBJ2-1,CASSWSGRARNEQFF
TRBV5-4,TRBJ2-3,CASSPSGTRGADTQYF
TRBV18,TRBJ2-4,CASSPPGGLAKNIQYF
TRBV28,TRBJ2-7,CASRANDRGFQYF
TRBV18,TRBJ1-3,CASSPQQGNSGNTIYF
TRBV28,TRBJ1-2,CASSGGSKGGGAYGYTF
TRBV5-1,TRBJ2-2,CASSATTVLSGELFF
TRBV27,TRBJ2-1,CASSALRDRALEQFF
TRBV6-5,TRBJ2-7,CASSAHSGSTYEQYF
TRBV28,TRBJ2-7,CASRTGLLYEQYF
TRBV2,TRBJ1-1,CASSQQTGDTEAFF
TRBV7-3,TRBJ1-4,CASSLQGGTNEKLFF
TRBV2,TRBJ2-2,CASRATANTGELFF
TRBV15,TRBJ1-1,CATSRGQGNTEAFF
TRBV27,TRBJ1-5,CASRPTGSENQPQHF
TRBV28,TRBJ1-1,CASSPQVGITEAFF
TRBV15,TRBJ2-6,CATSREVGIAGANVLTF
TRBV9,TRBJ2-7,CASSRGQGGSYEQYF
TRBV6-5,TRBJ2-5,CASSYSRGRAGETQYF
TRBV18,TRBJ2-7,CASSTTGQPSYEQYF
TRBV7-9,TRBJ2-3,CASTGTDTQYF
TRBV28,TRBJ1-2,CASSSSREFGYTF
TRBV27,TRBJ2-1,CASSRLAGDNNEQFF
TRBV30,TRBJ1-2,CAWSAQGQYGYTF
TRBV7-9,TRBJ2-5,CASSQLDSHQETQYF
TRBV28,TRBJ2-7,CASSLIPSGIAYEQYF
TRBV28,TRBJ1-5,CASKTSNQPQHF
TRBV6-1,TRBJ1-5,CASSESGWPQHF
TRBV6-5,TRBJ1-5,CASSSGTGNQPQHF
TRBV28,TRBJ1-2,CASSLWHGGQGRSYTF
TRBV6-4,TRBJ1-5,CARGGTNQPQHF
TRBV5-1,TRBJ2-3,CASSLVVLTDTQYF
TRBV11-1,TRBJ2-1,CASSLDARTSGGSYNEQFF
TRBV11-3,TRBJ2-1,CASSSGTGEGEQFF
TRBV6-6,TRBJ1-3,CASSYQGTNTIYF
TRBV27,TRBJ1-2,CASRGRQDQVWGYTF
TRBV9,TRBJ2-1,CASSVDWEGYNEQFF
TRBV28,TRBJ1-5,CASSANPHGTGYDQPQHF
TRBV7-2,TRBJ1-2,CASSRGQGSGYTF
TRBV29-1,TRBJ1-2,CRCGVSSGYTF
TRBV14,TRBJ1-1,CASSQNFDTEAFF
TRBV10-3,TRBJ1-1,CAISPQGASEAFF
TRBV5-1,TRBJ1-1,CASSLAAQHEAFF
TRBV11-2,TRBJ2-7,CASSLSGRGLYEQYF
TRBV18,TRBJ1-1,CASSTRTEDTEAFF